Reported below is one T cell receptor (beta chain). The antigen remains unidentified. Newly diagnosed patients aged 18 to 65 had hyperthyroidism of under 2 months' duration. Pregnant or lactating patients were excluded, as were those with uncontrolled infection or other autoimmune disease. TCR beta CDR3 regions were amplified from RNA transcripts. During a first-round RT-PCR of the TCR CDR3, the HTBI primer set was used. TCRdb independently ran MiXCR on the multiplex PCR reads; one entry per CDR3 protein. Here the sample spans about 680,000 distinct CDR3 sequences, about a third being singletons. The data were obtained in a study of T cells in Graves' hyperthyroidism and ophthalmopathy. Study details: Peripheral blood was secured at the point of initial diagnosis, before any treatment. Regarding the study as a whole: The model predicted ophthalmopathy a median around six months before onset.

V was pared by 9 bases and J by 2 bases, with 17 bases between. Germline V gives CDR1 MGHDK, CDR2 SYGVNS. CDR3 length: 16 residues. The chain couples TRBV25-1 to TRBJ2-6; maybe TRBD1 (6 bases). The TCR comes from a woman between 40 and 55 years old with Graves' hyperthyroidism. Specimen: blood. As DNA, the CDR3 is TGTGCCAGGACAATACAGGGCGCCGCTGGGGCCAACGTCCTGACTTTC. Its protein product is CARTIQGAAGANVLTF.